Following are 12 T cell receptor beta chains from one sample sequenced in a study of blood T cell dynamics during melanoma immunotherapy. Time point of the sample: pre-treatment baseline. This table comes from immunoSEQ multiplex PCR, and its TCRdb copy is limited to in-frame clones, with some not included. Among 15,000 to 20,000 clones listed, around 83% were seen once. The sequencing here drew on blood, taken from a patient treated with checkpoint blockade. The receptors originated from a human donor with melanoma.

This clone was detected only a few times. The chain combines TRBV28 with TRBJ1-3; D may be TRBD1 (5 bases). Trimming pared 4 bases from V and 0 bases from J, leaving 10 bases between. Germline V CDR1 and CDR2: MDHEN, SYDVKM. The CDR3 sequence is 15 residues long. CDR3 in amino acids: CASSSQGPSGNTIYF. In DNA, the CDR3 is TGTGCCAGCAGTTCCCAGGGTCCCTCTGGAAACACCATATATTTT.

This clone came up once. V is TRBV28 and J is TRBJ2-7, with a tentative D call TRBD2 (5 bases). CDR3 length equals 12 residues. From germline, CDR1 is MDHEN and CDR2 SYDVKM. The V end lost 3 bases, the J end lost 9 bases, and 12 bases lay between the germline ends. The CDR3 spells CASSFRGSGQYF. In DNA form, the CDR3 reads TGTGCCAGCAGTTTCCGAGGGAGTGGGCAGTACTTC. The variable domain in full, with the rest retrieved from reference TRBV28 and TRBJ2-7, is DVKVTQSSRYLVKRTGEKVFLECVQDMDHENMFWYRQDPGLGLRLIYFSYDVKMKEKGDIPEGYSVSREKKERFSLILESASTNQTSMYLCASSFRGSGQYFGPGTRLTVT.

The V and J genes are TRBV19 and TRBJ1-6, with a possible D match to TRBD1 (5 bases). This CDR3 is built from 14 residues. From germline, CDR1 is LNHDA and CDR2 SQIVND (reference sequence). V lost 6 bases to trimming and J lost 10 bases, with 16 bases between them. Here the CDR3 DNA reads TGTGCCAGTAGCTATGGCTCGTGGGGCTCACCCCTCCACTTT. Amino acid sequence: CASSYGSWGSPLHF.

The CDR3 region has the DNA TGTGCCAGTTCGGACTATCACACCGGGGAGCTGTTTTTT. Translating it yields CASSDYHTGELFF. The rearrangement links TRBV19 to TRBJ2-2, with TRBD2 as a possible D gene (6 bases). Germline values: CDR1 LNHDA, CDR2 SQIVND (reference sequence). This CDR3 is 13 amino acids long. V was shortened by 8 bases and J by 3 bases, with 10 bases between the two germline ends.

CDR3 amino acids: CASSFEMLRGEAFF. CDR3 bases: TGTGCCAGCAGCTTTGAAATGTTAAGGGGTGAAGCTTTCTTT. The rearrangement links TRBV5-4 to TRBJ1-1, with a possible D match to TRBD1 (5 bases). Germline V gives CDR1 SGHNT, CDR2 YYREEE (reference sequence). Trimming stripped 2 bases from V and 7 bases from J, with 15 bases between. The CDR3 extends over 14 amino acids.

This clone was counted a few times. The chain links TRBV12-5 to TRBJ2-7; D is perhaps TRBD1 (6 bases). Germline assignment: CDR1 LGHNT and CDR2 FRNRAP. Deletions cut 0 bases from V and 0 bases from J, with 12 bases between. The CDR3 length is 16 residues. This CDR3 reads CASGLVGWDNSYEQYF. The CDR3 DNA sequence: TGTGCTAGTGGTTTGGTAGGCTGGGACAACTCCTACGAGCAGTACTTC. The variable domain in full, with the rest retrieved from reference TRBV12-5 and TRBJ2-7, is DARVTQTPRHKVTEMGQEVTMRCQPILGHNTVFWYRQTMMQGLELLAYFRNRAPLDDSGMPKDRFSAEMPDATLATLKIQPSEPRDSAVYFCASGLVGWDNSYEQYFGPGTRLTVT.

This clone was observed a few times. This rearrangement joins TRBV7-8 to TRBJ2-5; a weak D match, TRBD1 (6 bases). V lost 4 bases to trimming and J lost 5 bases, with 20 bases between them. Germline V lookup: CDR1 SGHVS, CDR2 FQNEAQ. This CDR3 has 16 residues. CDR3 sequence: CASSSKRTAGQETQYF. The CDR3 DNA reads as TGTGCCAGCAGCTCGAAAAGGACAGCAGGCCAGGAGACCCAGTACTTC.

The chain combines TRBV27 with TRBJ2-5, with 11 positions matching TRBD2. The CDR3 sequence is 15 residues long. Looked up from germline, CDR1 is MNHEY and CDR2 is SMNVEV (reference sequence). V lost 5 bases to trimming and J lost 4 bases; unmatched junction nucleotides: 6. CDR3 sequence reads: CASSPLSGRGETQYF. DNA for the CDR3: TGTGCCAGCAGTCCCCTTAGCGGGAGGGGAGAGACCCAGTACTTC.

The chain joins TRBV5-5 to TRBJ2-2, with no clear D. V lost 3 bases, J lost 7 bases, and 10 bases lay in between. Per the germline V gene, CDR1 is SGHKS and CDR2 is YYEKEE (reference sequence). The CDR3 runs 13 residues. The CDR3 nucleotides read TGTGCCAGCAGCTGGGCAGTGAACGGGGAGCTGTTTTTT. Its protein is CASSWAVNGELFF.

J is TRBJ1-2 and V is TRBV28; the match to TRBD1 covers 11 bases. The germline gives CDR1 MDHEN, CDR2 SYDVKM. V lost 5 bases, J lost 8 bases, and 10 bases stayed unmatched. This CDR3 has 15 amino acids. For the CDR3, the DNA is TGTGCCAGCAGTCCGCCCGGGGGACAGGGGGAAGGCTACACCTTC. Amino acids: CASSPPGGQGEGYTF.

CDR3 nucleotide sequence: TGTGCCAGCAGAAGCCCCGGCGCCAGGGGTTTAGAGACCCAGTACTTC. As protein: CASRSPGARGLETQYF. The genes are TRBV6-6 and TRBJ2-5; possible D gene TRBD1, 6 bases. The V end lost 6 bases, the J end lost 4 bases, and 21 bases lay between the germline ends. Germline-derived CDR1 and CDR2 are MNHNY and SVGAGI (reference sequence). The CDR3 has 16 amino acids.

The chain links TRBV11-2 to TRBJ1-1; no definite D call. Trimming removed 1 base at V and 3 bases at J, with 9 bases between. Looked up from germline, CDR1 is SGHAT and CDR2 is FQNNGV. This CDR3 contains 14 residues. Here the CDR3 DNA reads TGTGCCAGCAGCTTAGGACTGGTGGACACTGAAGCTTTCTTT. It is translated as CASSLGLVDTEAFF.